One T cell receptor beta chain is described in this entry. The data are from a study of blood T cell repertoires in COVID-19. Study at large: Cohort 3 recovered donors had two negative PCRs, clearance, or symptom resolution. Acute-phase and convalescent COVID-19 samples originated in the United States, Italy and Spain.

Adults between roughly 18 and 89 years of age took part from under 30 US areas. V gave up 5 bases and J gave up 0 bases, with 17 bases separating them. Germline V lookup: CDR1 SGHRS, CDR2 YFSETQ. The CDR3 runs 16 residues. Libraries were prepared by immunoSEQ multiplex PCR; TCRdb keeps only in-frame clonotypes and omits some of them. The repertoire consists of over 110,000 clones, with nearly 85% occurring once and the leading ten covering 3.9%. The chain has TRBV5-1 and TRBJ2-5; perhaps TRBD2 as D (5 bases). Material: PBMCs or T cells enriched from blood (not recorded which). The sequence derives from a man aged 50-60 years in a cohort exposed to, infected with or recovered from COVID-19 (not recorded which). The CDR3 bases are TGCGCCAGCAGGGTACTAGGCCCCGGGGACCAAGAGACCCAGTACTTC. It is translated as CASRVLGPGDQETQYF.